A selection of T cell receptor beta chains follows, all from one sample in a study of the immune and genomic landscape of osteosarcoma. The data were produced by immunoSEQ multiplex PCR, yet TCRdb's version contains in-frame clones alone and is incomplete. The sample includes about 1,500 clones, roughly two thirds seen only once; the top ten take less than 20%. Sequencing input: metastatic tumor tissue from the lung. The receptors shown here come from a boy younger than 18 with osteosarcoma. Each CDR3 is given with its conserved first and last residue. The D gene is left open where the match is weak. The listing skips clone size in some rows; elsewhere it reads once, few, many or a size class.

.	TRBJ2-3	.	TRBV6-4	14	TGTGCCAGCAGTGTAGAGGGAGGCACAGATACGCAGTATTTT	CASSVEGGTDTQYF
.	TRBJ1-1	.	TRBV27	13	TGTGCCAGCAGTTTGTCGTCAAGAAATGAAGCTTTCTTT	CASSLSSRNEAFF
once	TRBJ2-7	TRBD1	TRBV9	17	TGTGCCAGCAGCGTAACACGACAGGGAGTAGGTCCAGGGGAGCAGTACTTC	CASSVTRQGVGPGEQYF
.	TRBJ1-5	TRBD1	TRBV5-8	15	TGTGCCAGCAGCCGCGGACAGGGGGATTATCAGCCCCAGCATTTT	CASSRGQGDYQPQHF
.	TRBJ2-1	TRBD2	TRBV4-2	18	TGTGCCAGCAGCCAAGCCAGAGGAGCGGGAGGGCCGACGAATGAGCAGTTCTTC	CASSQARGAGGPTNEQFF
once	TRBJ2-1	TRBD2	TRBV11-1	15	TGTGCCAGCAGCCTAGCGGAGAGCTCCTACAATGAGCAGTTCTTC	CASSLAESSYNEQFF
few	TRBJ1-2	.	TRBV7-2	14	TGTGCCAGCAGCTCAAACGTTGGGGCTGAAAGCTACACCTTC	CASSSNVGAESYTF
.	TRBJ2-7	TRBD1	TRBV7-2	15	TGTGCCAGCAGCCCCCTGACAGGGAGCTCCTACGAGCAGTACTTC	CASSPLTGSSYEQYF
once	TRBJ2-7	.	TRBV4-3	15	TGCGCCAGCAGCCACTCAGCCACAGGGTCCTACGAGCAGTACTTC	CASSHSATGSYEQYF
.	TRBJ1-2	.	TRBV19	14	TGTGCCAGTAGTAGGTCCGCCGGACTCTATGGCTACACCTTC	CASSRSAGLYGYTF
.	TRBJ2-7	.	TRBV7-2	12	TGTGCCAGCAGCCCTCAAGCCGGCGAGCAGTACTTC	CASSPQAGEQYF
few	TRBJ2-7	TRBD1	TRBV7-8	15	TGTGCCAGCAGCCCTCGACAGGGACCCTCCTACGAGCAGTACTTC	CASSPRQGPSYEQYF
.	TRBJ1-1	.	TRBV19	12	TGTGCCAGTAGTCGCGGAGAATATGAAGCTTTCTTT	CASSRGEYEAFF
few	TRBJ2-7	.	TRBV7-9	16	TGTGCCATCTCCGAGGGACGGGGTCAGGGGGGCTACGAGCAGTACTTC	CAISEGRGQGGYEQYF
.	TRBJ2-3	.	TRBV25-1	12	TGTGCCAGCAGTGATACTACAGATACGCAGTATTTT	CASSDTTDTQYF
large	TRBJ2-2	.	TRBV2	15	TGTGCCAGCAGTGAAGGCGACCTTGCTCCCGGGGAGCTGTTTTTT	CASSEGDLAPGELFF
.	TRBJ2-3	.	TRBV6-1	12	TGTGCCAGTTATGGGAGCACAGATACGCAGTATTTT	CASYGSTDTQYF
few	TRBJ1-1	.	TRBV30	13	TGTGCCTGGACGCCGAAAGGAGGCACTGAAGCTTTCTTT	CAWTPKGGTEAFF
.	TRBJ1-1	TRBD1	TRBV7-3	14	TGTGCCAGCAGCTTAAGACAGGGGGGTACTGAAGCTTTCTTT	CASSLRQGGTEAFF
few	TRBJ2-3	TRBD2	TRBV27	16	TGTGCCAGCAGTTTAAGAAACGGGGGGGCCACAGATACGCAGTATTTT	CASSLRNGGATDTQYF
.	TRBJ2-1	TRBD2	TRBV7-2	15	TGTGCCAGCAGCTTCACTAGCGGGAGACGGGATGAGCAGTTCTTC	CASSFTSGRRDEQFF
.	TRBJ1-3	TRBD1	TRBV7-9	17	TGTGCCAGCAGCGCGGGACAGGGGCCGAGGACTGGAAACACCATATATTTT	CASSAGQGPRTGNTIYF
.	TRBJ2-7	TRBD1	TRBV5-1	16	TGCGCCAGCAGCCCGGGGACAGGCCCCCACCCCTACGAGCAGTACTTC	CASSPGTGPHPYEQYF
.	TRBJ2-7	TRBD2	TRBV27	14	TGTGCCAGCAGTCCGGGACTAGCGGCTTCATGGCAGTACTTC	CASSPGLAASWQYF
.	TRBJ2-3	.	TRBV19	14	TGTGCCAGTAGTATAAGCGGTAACACAGATACGCAGTATTTT	CASSISGNTDTQYF
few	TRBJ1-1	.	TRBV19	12	TGTGCCAGTAGTTGGGTGGGGACCGAAGCTTTCTTT	CASSWVGTEAFF
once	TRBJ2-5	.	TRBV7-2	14	TGTGCCGGCAGCTTGACCCGATCTCAAGGGACCCAGTACTTC	CAGSLTRSQGTQYF
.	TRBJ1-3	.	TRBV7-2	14	TGTGCCAGCAGCCACTTTTGGGGTGGAAACACCATATATTTT	CASSHFWGGNTIYF
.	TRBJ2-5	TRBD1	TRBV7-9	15	TGTGCCAGCAGCGACAGGGGGCGCGAGGAAGAGACCCAGTACTTC	CASSDRGREEETQYF
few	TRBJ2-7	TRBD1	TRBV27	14	TGTGCCAGCAGTTCCTCGACAGGGGGATACGAGCAGTACTTC	CASSSSTGGYEQYF
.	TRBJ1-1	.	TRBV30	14	TGTGCCTGGAGTGTAAGAGGGGGGAACACTGAAGCTTTCTTT	CAWSVRGGNTEAFF
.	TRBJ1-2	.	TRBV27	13	TGTGCCAGCAGCCCGACAGGCCTCTATGGCTACACCTTC	CASSPTGLYGYTF
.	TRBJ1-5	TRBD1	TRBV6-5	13	TGTGCCAGCGTCATGACAGGGAATCAGCCCCAGCATTTT	CASVMTGNQPQHF
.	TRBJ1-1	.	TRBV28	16	TGTGCCAGCAGTTCCAAGTGGACAGCTATGAACACTGAAGCTTTCTTT	CASSSKWTAMNTEAFF
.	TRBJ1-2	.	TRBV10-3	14	TGTGCCATCAGTGAGTCCGAGCGGGGATTAGGCTACACCTTC	CAISESERGLGYTF